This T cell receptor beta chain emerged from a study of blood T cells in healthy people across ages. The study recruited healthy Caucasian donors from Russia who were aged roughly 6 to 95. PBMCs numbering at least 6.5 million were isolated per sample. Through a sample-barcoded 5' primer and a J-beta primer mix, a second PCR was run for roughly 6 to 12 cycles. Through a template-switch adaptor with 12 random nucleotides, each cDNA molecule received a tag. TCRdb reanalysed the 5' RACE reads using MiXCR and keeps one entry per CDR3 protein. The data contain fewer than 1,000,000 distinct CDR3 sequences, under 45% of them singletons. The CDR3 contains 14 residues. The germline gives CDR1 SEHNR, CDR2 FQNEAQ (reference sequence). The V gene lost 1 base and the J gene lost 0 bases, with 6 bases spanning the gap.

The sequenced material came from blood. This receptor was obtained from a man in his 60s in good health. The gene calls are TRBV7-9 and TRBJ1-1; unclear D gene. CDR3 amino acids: CASSLDWVNTEAFF. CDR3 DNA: TGTGCCAGCAGCTTAGATTGGGTGAACACTGAAGCTTTCTTT.